This T cell receptor (beta chain) emerged from a study of breast tumors, draining lymph nodes, adjacent tissues. The lymph nodes were axillary draining lymph nodes from breast cancer patients. In germline, CDR1 is SGHRS, CDR2 YFSETQ. V lost 2 bases and J 8 bases, leaving 8 bases between the germline ends. This CDR3 is 13 amino acids long. Comments on this clonotype: Its antigen is unknown.

MiXCR was run by TCRdb on the multiplex PCR reads, yielding one entry per CDR3 protein. The sample has some 100,000 distinct CDR3 sequences, 21% seen once. Regarding the study as a whole: The lymph node origin of tumor T cells was framed as consistent with a hypothesis, not demonstrated. Tumors had less TCR diversity than lymph nodes, more than nontumor tissue.

The chain employs TRBV5-1 and TRBJ1-6; the D is unclear. The sample consisted of axillary lymph node tissue. This clonotype was obtained from a female donor with breast cancer. Some clones in this sample may be carry-over from other donors' samples. The CDR3 sequence is CASSFHGDSPLHF. DNA for the CDR3: TGCGCCAGCAGCTTTCATGGGGATTCACCCCTCCACTTT.